This T cell receptor beta chain was obtained from a study of T-cell memory formation after mild COVID-19. Looking at the study overall: Largely, TCR clusters stayed within a single donor.

TCR alpha and TCR beta cDNA libraries with sample barcodes and UMIs came from 5'RACE using constant-segment primers. TCRdb ran MiXCR on the 5' RACE reads and lists one entry per CDR3 protein. The sample holds about 270,000 distinct CDR3 sequences; approximately 15% are singletons and the top ten take 2% to 2.5%. Study observations and caveats: Of the contracting clones, CD4+ ones lay mainly in CM and EM, and CD8+ ones in EMRA.

V shed 3 bases, J shed 0 bases, and the junction held 3 bases outside the gene matches. The germline CDR1 and CDR2 sequences are KGHSH and LQKENI. The CDR3 extends over 15 amino acids. In the case of this clonotype: Its antigen is currently unknown.

The sample consisted of PBMCs or a T cell subset sorted from them (not recorded which). The chain recombines TRBV18 with TRBJ1-2, with 8 nucleotides matching TRBD1. The clonotype originates from an adult woman who had mild COVID-19 (a few samples of this study predate the infection). Cell type and time point are not known. The chain's CDR3 is CASSPDRGANYGYTF. CDR3 nucleotide sequence: TGTGCCAGCTCACCCGACAGGGGTGCTAACTATGGCTACACCTTC.